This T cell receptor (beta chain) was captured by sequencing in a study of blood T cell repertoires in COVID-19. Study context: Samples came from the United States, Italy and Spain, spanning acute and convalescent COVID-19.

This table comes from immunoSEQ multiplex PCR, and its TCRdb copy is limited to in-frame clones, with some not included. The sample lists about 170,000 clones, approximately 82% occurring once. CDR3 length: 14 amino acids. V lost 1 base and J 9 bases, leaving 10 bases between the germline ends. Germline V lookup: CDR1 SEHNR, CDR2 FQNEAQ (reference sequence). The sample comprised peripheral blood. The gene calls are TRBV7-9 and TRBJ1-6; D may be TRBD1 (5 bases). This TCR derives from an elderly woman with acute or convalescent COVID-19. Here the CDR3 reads CASSLGQGGSPLHF. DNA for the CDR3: TGTGCCAGCAGCTTAGGGCAGGGTGGTTCACCCCTCCACTTT.